The 22 T cell receptor beta chains listed next were all sequenced from one sample in a study of identical twins. TCRdb processed the 5' RACE reads anew with MiXCR; each CDR3 protein has one entry. The data hold around 1.7 million distinct CDR3 sequences, with under 35% observed a single time. Sequencing was carried out using cord blood. These receptors came from a newborn girl in good health.

A word on this clonotype: This may stem from a read error, because a much larger clone lies one nucleotide away. The V gene is TRBV13, the J gene TRBJ2-1, with TRBD2 as a possible D gene (5 bases). This CDR3 region has 14 residues. Germline CDR1 and CDR2: PRHDT and FYEKMQ (reference sequence). CDR3 region: CAGSLGAGYNEQFF. The CDR3 DNA follows: TGTGCCGGCAGCTTGGGAGCTGGCTACAATGAGCAGTTCTTC.

This rearrangement joins TRBV2 to TRBJ2-5; TRBD1 matches 7 bases. Germline V gene sequence: CDR1 SNHLY, CDR2 FYNNEI. The CDR3 extends over 14 amino acids. V was pared by 6 bases and J by 3 bases, with 7 bases of the junction left unmatched. CDR3: CASRAFGTEETQYF. As DNA, the CDR3 is TGTGCCAGCAGGGCATTCGGGACAGAAGAGACCCAGTACTTC.

J is TRBJ2-2 and V is TRBV7-9, with unresolved D. This CDR3 has 13 amino acids. The V end lost 8 bases, the J end lost 1 base, and 8 bases lay between the germline ends. CDR1 SEHNR and CDR2 FQNEAQ come from the germline V gene (reference sequence). CDR3 region: CASGMGNTGELFF. CDR3 bases: TGTGCCAGCGGTATGGGGAACACCGGGGAGCTGTTTTTT.

The chain couples TRBV3-1 to TRBJ2-7, with a possible D match to TRBD2 (6 bases). Germline V gene data show CDR1 as LGHDT and CDR2 as YNNKEL (reference sequence). V gave up 2 bases and J gave up 0 bases, with 14 bases separating them. This CDR3 spans 16 amino acids. The CDR3: CASSQRGRTDSYEQYF. The CDR3 region has the DNA TGTGCCAGCAGCCAACGGGGGAGGACTGACTCCTACGAGCAGTACTTC.

Worth noting for this clonotype: This may stem from a read error, because a much larger clone lies one nucleotide away. The chain links TRBV20-1 to TRBJ2-7, with a tentative D call TRBD2 (6 bases). The V end was cut by 1 base, the J end by 6 bases, with 10 bases between. The CDR3 totals 12 residues. Germline values: CDR1 DFQATT, CDR2 SNEGSKA (reference sequence). The CDR3 DNA follows: TGCAGTGCTAGAGGGAGGGGATCCGAGCAGTACTTC. This gives the protein CSARGRGSEQYF.

The chain is built from TRBV20-1 and TRBJ2-1; D not resolved. V was cut by 0 bases and J by 4 bases, with 7 bases left in between. The CDR3 runs 13 residues. CDR1 and CDR2 from the germline V gene are DFQATT and SNEGSKA (reference sequence). The CDR3 loop is CSARDWAYNEQFF. The CDR3 DNA reads as TGCAGTGCTAGAGATTGGGCATACAATGAGCAGTTCTTC.

This clonotype was seen only a few times. V gene TRBV27 combines with J gene TRBJ1-4; TRBD1 might be the D (5 bases). The CDR3 is 16 residues long. Germline lookup yields CDR1 MNHEY and CDR2 SMNVEV (reference sequence). V lost 5 bases to trimming and J lost 3 bases, with 16 bases between them. The CDR3 reads CASSPRGGLPNEKLFF. CDR3 nucleotide sequence: TGTGCCAGCAGTCCACGGGGCGGACTCCCTAATGAAAAACTGTTTTTT.

The rearrangement links TRBV11-2 to TRBJ2-5; D might be TRBD2 (5 bases). Trimming removed 7 bases at V and 1 base at J, with 10 bases between. The germline V gene encodes CDR1 SGHAT and CDR2 FQNNGV. The CDR3 runs 13 residues. CDR3 sequence: CASNLALQETQYF. The CDR3 nucleotides are TGTGCCAGCAACCTAGCCCTCCAAGAGACCCAGTACTTC.

The chain employs TRBV28 and TRBJ1-1, with 9 positions matching TRBD1. This CDR3 spans 15 amino acids. The V segment lost 4 bases and the J segment 4 bases; nucleotides outside the gene matches: 7. Germline CDR1 reads MDHEN; CDR2 reads SYDVKM. The CDR3 spells CASSSSQGAATEAFF. The CDR3 DNA reads TGTGCCAGCAGTTCCTCACAGGGGGCGGCCACTGAAGCTTTCTTT. The full variable domain, in which reference TRBV28 and TRBJ1-1 provide the parts outside the CDR3, is DVKVTQSSRYLVKRTGEKVFLECVQDMDHENMFWYRQDPGLGLRLIYFSYDVKMKEKGDIPEGYSVSREKKERFSLILESASTNQTSMYLCASSSSQGAATEAFFGQGTRLTVV.

The chain has TRBV6-1 and TRBJ2-5; 7 bases map to TRBD2. The germline V gene encodes CDR1 MNHNS and CDR2 SASEGT. Losses at the gene ends were 6 bases for V and 4 bases for J; bases not matched to a gene: 11. The CDR3 sequence is 15 residues long. CDR3 region: CASRQQTSISETQYF. The CDR3 DNA reads TGTGCCAGCAGGCAACAGACTAGCATCTCAGAGACCCAGTACTTC.

This clonotype was recorded a few times. V and J are TRBV25-1 and TRBJ2-5; 7 bases fit TRBD1. The CDR3 has 16 amino acids. Losses at the gene ends were 2 bases for V and 1 base for J; bases not matched to a gene: 7. In germline, CDR1 is MGHDK, CDR2 SYGVNS. This CDR3 reads CASSEPYGTAQETQYF. In nucleotides, the CDR3 is TGTGCCAGCAGTGAACCCTACGGGACAGCCCAAGAGACCCAGTACTTC.

This clonotype turned up a few times. V gene TRBV5-1 combines with J gene TRBJ2-2; D uncertain. The CDR3 extends over 14 amino acids. V dropped 2 bases and J dropped 4 bases, with 9 bases sitting between them. Per germline, CDR1 SGHRS and CDR2 YFSETQ. The CDR3 nucleotides read TGCGCCAGCAGCTTTCTCCCTTCCACCGGGGAGCTGTTTTTT. Protein sequence: CASSFLPSTGELFF.

This CDR3 is CASSPSSGFYNEQFF. The CDR3 nucleotides are TGTGCCAGCAGTCCCTCTAGCGGATTCTACAATGAGCAGTTCTTC. The chain joins TRBV12-3 or TRBV12-4 to TRBJ2-1, with TRBD2 matching over 7 bases. The CDR3 length is 15 residues. The junction had 7 bases not matched to a gene; V was cut back by 5 bases and J by 3 bases.

The chain links TRBV3-1 to TRBJ1-6, with 8 positions matching TRBD1. This CDR3 has 17 amino acids. The V gene end was trimmed by 3 bases and the J gene end by 10 bases; junction bases not matched to a gene: 14. From germline, CDR1 is LGHDT and CDR2 YNNKEL (reference sequence). The CDR3 nucleotides are TGTGCCAGCAGCCATTCAGGGGGCACAGGACAGTCCTCACCCCTCCACTTT. Translated: CASSHSGGTGQSSPLHF.

V gene TRBV4-1 combines with J gene TRBJ2-1; 8 bases align to TRBD2. V dropped 1 base and J dropped 7; count of bases not matched to a gene: 12. Germline V CDR1 and CDR2: MGHRA, YSYEKL. This CDR3 contains 17 residues. CDR3: CASSQAPGREVRNEQFF. CDR3 DNA sequence: TGCGCCAGCAGCCAAGCCCCCGGGAGGGAGGTTCGGAATGAGCAGTTCTTC.

The chain uses TRBV5-6 and TRBJ1-2; 7 bases are a match to TRBD1. The germline V gene has CDR1 SGHDT and CDR2 YYEEEE. There are 13 residues in the CDR3. With V trimmed by 4 bases and J by 8 bases, 8 bases remained unmatched. The DNA of the CDR3 is TGTGCCAGCAGCGGAGACAGGGACGACGGCTACACCTTC. This encodes CASSGDRDDGYTF.

The chain has TRBV5-1 and TRBJ2-7, with a possible D match to TRBD1 (6 bases). Germline V CDR1 and CDR2: SGHRS, YFSETQ. This CDR3 has 14 amino acids. V was trimmed by 9 bases and J by 3 bases, leaving 19 bases between them. DNA of the CDR3: TGCGCCACCAGTGAAGGGGGTCCTGACTACGAGCAGTACTTC. Protein product: CATSEGGPDYEQYF.

This chain joins TRBV6-1 and TRBJ1-1; weak D call: TRBD1 (6 bases). Germline V gene lookup returns CDR1 MNHNS and CDR2 SASEGT. Trimming stripped 5 bases from V and 7 bases from J, with 20 bases between. This CDR3 is 15 amino acids long. CDR3 sequence reads: CASSPEGGVKGEAFF. Here the CDR3 DNA reads TGTGCCAGCAGTCCCGAGGGGGGGGTTAAGGGTGAAGCTTTCTTT.

This clonotype was counted a few times. V gene TRBV7-9 combines with J gene TRBJ2-1; D is possibly TRBD1 (6 bases). Germline CDR1 and CDR2: SEHNR and FQNEAQ (reference sequence). The V and J ends lost 6 bases and 5 bases respectively, with 14 bases between them. The CDR3 spans 14 residues. DNA of the CDR3: TGTGCCAGCAGTTTCCTCAACAGGGACAATGAGCAGTTCTTC. Its protein is CASSFLNRDNEQFF.

The chain joins TRBV25-1 to TRBJ2-3, with TRBD2 matching over 9 bases. The CDR3 runs to 15 residues. V shed 4 bases, J shed 2 bases, and the junction held 4 bases outside the gene matches. Germline CDR1 is MGHDK and CDR2 is SYGVNS. CDR3 nucleotide sequence: TGTGCCAGCAGTGGGGTAGCGGGGGACACAGATACGCAGTATTTT. This sequence encodes CASSGVAGDTDTQYF. Looking up the rest from reference TRBV25-1 and TRBJ2-3 gives the full variable domain: EADIYQTPRYLVIGTGKKITLECSQTMGHDKMYWYQQDPGMELHLIHYSYGVNSTEKGDLSSESTVSRIRTEHFPLTLESARPSHTSQYLCASSGVAGDTDTQYFGPGTRLTVL.

The chain combines TRBV29-1 with TRBJ2-7, with 7 positions matching TRBD2. Germline CDR1 is SQVTM and CDR2 is ANQGSEA. V gave up 4 bases and J gave up 7 bases; unmatched junction bases: 13. This CDR3 is 14 amino acids long. The CDR3 coding sequence is TGCAGCGTTGTCCCGGGGACTAATTACAATGAGCAGTACTTC. It encodes CSVVPGTNYNEQYF.

This clonotype was seen more than once but under ten times. The V gene is TRBV3-1, the J gene TRBJ2-7; 10 bases line up with TRBD2. V gave up 1 base and J gave up 6 bases; unmatched junction bases: 15. Germline CDR1 and CDR2: LGHDT and YNNKEL (reference sequence). The CDR3 is 18 amino acids. The CDR3 sequence: CASSQVSVLAGVSGEQYF. The CDR3 nucleotides are TGTGCCAGCAGCCAAGTTTCGGTGCTAGCGGGAGTTTCGGGCGAGCAGTACTTC.